The 30 T cell receptor beta chains presented below share a single source sample, sequenced in a study of blood T cell repertoires in COVID-19. TCRdb's copy holds only in-frame clones and misses some; the assay was immunoSEQ multiplex PCR. There are approximately 280,000 clones in the sample; 85% to 90% occur only once, and less than 2% lies in the top ten. The sample consisted of PBMCs or T cells enriched from blood (not recorded which). The receptors come from a woman aged 55-70 years who had recovered from COVID-19.

The chain links TRBV21-1 to TRBJ1-5; TRBD1 was called by the table and not checked on the DNA. TRBV21-1 is marked as a pseudogene. The CDR3 sequence is 15 residues long. The chain's CDR3 is CASTTGGFSNQPQHF. CDR3 DNA: TGTGCCAGCACCACAGGGGGGTTTAGCAATCAGCCCCAGCATTTT.

V and J are TRBV5-8 and TRBJ2-1; 9 bases line up with TRBD1. CDR3 length equals 15 residues. Germline V gene data show CDR1 as SGHTS and CDR2 as YDEGEE. V lost 4 bases to trimming and J lost 9 bases; unmatched junction nucleotides: 11. CDR3 DNA sequence: TGTGCCAGCAGCCGTAGACAGGGGGTGGGAAGTGAGCAGTTCTTC. Protein sequence: CASSRRQGVGSEQFF.

The chain has TRBV5-1 and TRBJ2-1, with 12 bases that match TRBD2. Germline-derived CDR1 and CDR2 are SGHRS and YFSETQ. Losses at the gene ends were 3 bases for V and 13 bases for J; bases not matched to a gene: 11. The CDR3 is 15 residues long. The chain's CDR3 is CASSSSGASGREQFF. The DNA of the CDR3 is TGCGCCAGCAGCTCCTCCGGGGCTAGCGGGAGGGAACAGTTCTTC.

This chain uses TRBV5-1 with TRBJ1-5, with D unclear. Germline V gene lookup returns CDR1 SGHRS and CDR2 YFSETQ. V lost 2 bases and J 0 bases, leaving 3 bases between the germline ends. The length of the CDR3 is 13 residues. In DNA form, the CDR3 reads TGCGCCAGCAGCTTCGGTAGCAATCAGCCCCAGCATTTT. Protein product: CASSFGSNQPQHF.

V usage is TRBV28 and J usage is TRBJ1-5; tentatively, D is TRBD1 (5 bases). This CDR3 has 12 amino acids. Trimming took 8 bases from V and 6 from J, leaving 11 bases between them. CDR1 MDHEN and CDR2 SYDVKM come from the germline V gene. CDR3: CASRGGVQPQHF. CDR3 bases: TGTGCCAGCCGCGGGGGGGTTCAGCCCCAGCATTTT.

The rearrangement joins TRBV2 to TRBJ1-4; 7 bases match TRBD1. This CDR3 region has 13 residues. V gave up 2 bases and J gave up 6 bases; unmatched junction bases: 0. Per the germline V gene, CDR1 is SNHLY and CDR2 is FYNNEI. Written as DNA, the CDR3 is TGTGCCAGCAGTGAACAGGGGGATGAAAAACTGTTTTTT. Translating it yields CASSEQGDEKLFF.

This sequence joins TRBV11-2 and TRBJ1-1; D uncertain. CDR1 is SGHAT and CDR2 is FQNNGV in the germline V gene. The length of the CDR3 is 14 residues. V shed 5 bases and J shed 0 bases, with 10 bases lying between them. The CDR3 region has the DNA TGTGCCAGCAGCCTCCAGGAACTGAACACTGAAGCTTTCTTT. Protein: CASSLQELNTEAFF.

This sequence joins TRBV2 and TRBJ1-3, with D hard to call. Germline V gene data show CDR1 as SNHLY and CDR2 as FYNNEI. The CDR3 totals 13 residues. Trimming cost V 8 bases and J 4 bases, with 12 bases left between them. This CDR3 is CASLAATGNTIYF. The CDR3 DNA reads as TGTGCCAGCTTGGCGGCCACGGGAAACACCATATATTTT. Drawing the rest from reference TRBV2 and TRBJ1-3, the complete variable domain is EPEVTQTPSHQVTQMGQEVILRCVPISNHLYFYWYRQILGQKVEFLVSFYNNEISEKSEIFDDQFSVERPDGSNFTLKIRSTKLEDSAMYFCASLAATGNTIYFGEGSWLTVV.

The chain couples TRBV6-2 or TRBV6-3 to TRBJ1-1, with TRBD1 as a possible D gene (5 bases). V gave up 3 bases and J gave up 2 bases, with 13 bases separating them. Germline V gives CDR1 MNHEY, CDR2 SVGEGT. This CDR3 is 15 amino acids long. In DNA, the CDR3 is TGTGCCAGCAGTTATGGAGGGGTTGCTAACACTGAAGCTTTCTTT. This translates into CASSYGGVANTEAFF.

The gene calls are TRBV5-1 and TRBJ1-1; D is ambiguous. CDR1 is SGHRS, CDR2 YFSETQ, per germline. Trimming left V 4 bases short and J 0 bases short, with 13 bases between. This CDR3 contains 15 residues. CDR3 sequence (DNA): TGCGCCAGCAGCCCACTTTCGGTTATGAACACTGAAGCTTTCTTT. This sequence encodes CASSPLSVMNTEAFF.

This rearrangement joins TRBV2 to TRBJ2-7, with D tentatively TRBD2 (5 bases). V gave up 0 bases and J gave up 4 bases, with 22 bases separating them. This CDR3 is 18 amino acids long. Germline-derived CDR1 and CDR2 are SNHLY and FYNNEI. The CDR3 DNA sequence: TGTGCCAGCAGTGAAGCACCGGTAACACAGTGGAGGTCTTACGAGCAGTACTTC. Amino acid sequence: CASSEAPVTQWRSYEQYF.

The chain is built from TRBV7-9 and TRBJ1-2, with TRBD1 identical over 7 bases. V was clipped by 4 bases and J by 8 bases; unmatched bases: 16. This CDR3 has 16 residues. The germline CDR1 and CDR2 sequences are SEHNR and FQNEAQ (reference sequence). CDR3 nucleotide sequence: TGTGCCAGCAGCTCTATCACAGGGGAGAGTGCATGGGGCTACACCTTC. Protein sequence: CASSSITGESAWGYTF.

The rearrangement joins TRBV12-3 or TRBV12-4 to TRBJ1-1, with D unclear. The length of the CDR3 is 13 residues. Trimming took 6 bases from V and 5 from J, leaving 13 bases between them. CDR3 residues: CASRRVSGTEAFF. CDR3 nucleotide sequence: TGTGCCAGCAGGCGGGTGTCGGGAACTGAAGCTTTCTTT.

The rearrangement uses TRBV30 and TRBJ1-3; 9 bases are shared with TRBD1. Losses at the gene ends were 5 bases for V and 6 bases for J; bases not matched to a gene: 5. The CDR3 is 13 amino acids. Looked up from germline, CDR1 is GTSNPN and CDR2 is SVGIG (reference sequence). This chain's CDR3 is CAWHRGPENTIYF. DNA of the CDR3: TGTGCCTGGCACAGGGGGCCCGAAAACACCATATATTTT.

The J gene is TRBJ2-1, the V gene TRBV4-1; 9 nucleotides align to TRBD2. The CDR3 sequence is 17 residues long. V lost 3 bases to trimming and J lost 4 bases; unmatched junction nucleotides: 10. From germline, CDR1 is MGHRA and CDR2 YSYEKL. CDR3 residues: CASSQPLLAGAYNEQFF. Here the CDR3 DNA reads TGCGCCAGCAGCCAGCCCCTACTAGCGGGTGCTTACAATGAGCAGTTCTTC.

V and J are TRBV18 and TRBJ2-2, with 14 bases fitting TRBD2. Germline V gene lookup returns CDR1 KGHSH and CDR2 LQKENI. The length of the CDR3 is 18 residues. V shed 2 bases and J 6 bases; nucleotides not matched to a gene: 8. In nucleotides, the CDR3 is TGTGCCAGCTCACCAAGGGGACTAGCGGGAGAAGTTTCCGGGGAGCTGTTTTTT. Residues: CASSPRGLAGEVSGELFF.

This clone appeared a few times. The chain has TRBV3-1 (or the pseudogene TRBV3-2) and TRBJ1-5; TRBD1 aligns across 7 bases. V lost 3 bases to trimming and J lost 5 bases; unmatched junction nucleotides: 7. Germline lookup yields CDR1 LGHDT and CDR2 YNNKEL (reference sequence). The length of the CDR3 is 15 residues. The CDR3 bases are TGTGCCAGCAGCCAGTCGACAGGGAGCGATCAGCCCCAGCATTTT. This sequence encodes CASSQSTGSDQPQHF.

The chain recombines TRBV12-3 or TRBV12-4 with TRBJ1-4; possible D gene TRBD1, 5 bases. CDR3 length: 13 residues. V was clipped by 1 base and J by 6 bases, with 6 bases between them. CDR3 amino acids: CASSLGQHEKLFF. Written as DNA, the CDR3 is TGTGCCAGCAGTTTAGGACAGCATGAAAAACTGTTTTTT.

V usage is TRBV12-5 and J usage is TRBJ2-1, with TRBD2 matching 7 bases. Germline V CDR1 and CDR2: LGHNT, FRNRAP. The CDR3 is 15 amino acids. J lost 4 bases, V lost 1 base, and 4 bases had no gene match. CDR3 coding DNA: TGTGCTAGTGGTTTGGGTCTAGCGGAATACAATGAGCAGTTCTTC. Protein product: CASGLGLAEYNEQFF.

This rearrangement joins TRBV5-1 to TRBJ2-3, with D tentatively TRBD1 (5 bases). The CDR3 totals 14 residues. The V end lost 3 bases, the J end lost 3 bases, and 11 bases lay between the germline ends. The germline V gene encodes CDR1 SGHRS and CDR2 YFSETQ. In DNA, the CDR3 is TGCGCCAGCAGCTCGACAGACCTAACAGATACGCAGTATTTT. Encoded protein: CASSSTDLTDTQYF.

For this clone: Sequence at one end of the junction differs from germline and may be a read error. The chain uses TRBV5-1 and TRBJ2-7; D gene unclear. The CDR3 contains 14 residues. Germline-derived CDR1 and CDR2 are SGHRS and YFSETQ. The CDR3: CASSLFEDSNEQYF. The DNA for the CDR3 is TGCGCCAGCAGCTTGTTTGAAGACTCCAACGAGCAGTACTTC.

The chain carries TRBV5-1 and TRBJ2-3, with 7 bases that match TRBD2. Germline assignment: CDR1 SGHRS and CDR2 YFSETQ. Trimming took 3 bases from V and 2 from J; bases not matched to a gene: 6. The CDR3 length is 15 residues. The CDR3 bases are TGCGCCAGCAGCTATAGCGGGCTTTACACAGATACGCAGTATTTT. This codes for CASSYSGLYTDTQYF.

The CDR3 reads CASSLQAEGSGELFF. The CDR3 nucleotides read TGTGCCAGCAGCTTACAAGCGGAAGGGTCCGGGGAGCTGTTTTTT. The rearrangement joins TRBV7-3 to TRBJ2-2, with a weak D call TRBD2 (5 bases). Trimming removed 2 bases at V and 6 bases at J, with 13 bases between. The V gene's germline CDR1 is SGHTA and CDR2 FQGTGA. The CDR3 length is 15 residues.

This clone was seen a few times. The chain recombines TRBV9 with TRBJ1-3; D may be TRBD1 (5 bases). There are 16 residues in the CDR3. The ends were cut back, 4 bases at V and 2 bases at J, with 16 bases in the middle. Germline assignment: CDR1 SGDLS and CDR2 YYNGEE. CDR3 sequence reads: CASSFSSGTAGNTIYF. The CDR3, as DNA: TGTGCCAGCAGCTTCTCTTCCGGGACTGCTGGAAACACCATATATTTT.

V and J are TRBV6-5 and TRBJ1-2; TRBD1 aligns across 11 bases. The CDR3 extends over 15 amino acids. Germline values: CDR1 MNHEY, CDR2 SVGAGI. Trimming removed 4 bases from V and 6 bases from J; junction bases left unmatched: 7. The CDR3 spells CASSSMGQGEDGYTF. Here the CDR3 DNA reads TGTGCCAGCAGTTCAATGGGACAGGGGGAGGATGGCTACACCTTC.

This clone appeared a few times. The gene calls are TRBV11-2 and TRBJ1-1, with TRBD1 identical over 9 bases. The CDR3 has 17 amino acids. Germline V gene lookup returns CDR1 SGHAT and CDR2 FQNNGV. Unmatched junction bases numbered 11, after V lost 3 bases and J lost 3 bases. Here the CDR3 DNA reads TGTGCCAGCAGCTTTCGAAGCTTACAGGGGGCGGACACTGAAGCTTTCTTT. This gives the protein CASSFRSLQGADTEAFF. Complete variable domain (other parts from reference TRBV11-2 and TRBJ1-1): EAGVAQSPRYKIIEKRQSVAFWCNPISGHATLYWYQQILGQGPKLLIQFQNNGVVDDSQLPKDRFSAERLKGVDSTLKIQPAKLEDSAVYLCASSFRSLQGADTEAFFGQGTRLTVV.

This clone appeared once. The rearrangement joins TRBV9 to TRBJ2-7, with 8 bases identical to TRBD2. The CDR3 length is 14 residues. From germline, CDR1 is SGDLS and CDR2 YYNGEE. V lost 0 bases to trimming and J lost 6 bases; unmatched junction nucleotides: 5. The CDR3 DNA reads as TGTGCCAGCAGCGTAGAAGGACTAGCTCTCGAGCAGTACTTC. It is translated as CASSVEGLALEQYF.

V is TRBV5-6 and J is TRBJ1-2, with 9 bases aligning to TRBD1. Germline V lookup: CDR1 SGHDT, CDR2 YYEEEE. V dropped 3 bases and J dropped 3; count of bases not matched to a gene: 6. This CDR3 region has 15 residues. The CDR3 spells CASSSGTGNYYGYTF. The CDR3 bases are TGTGCCAGCAGCTCCGGGACAGGGAATTACTATGGCTACACCTTC.

V and J are TRBV3-1 (or the pseudogene TRBV3-2) and TRBJ2-1; TRBD2 agrees at 8 bases. V shed 4 bases, J shed 2 bases, and the junction held 7 bases outside the gene matches. The CDR3 contains 16 residues. Germline lookup yields CDR1 LGHDT and CDR2 YNNKEL (reference sequence). CDR3 amino acids: CASSPTSGGAYNEQFF. CDR3 bases: TGTGCCAGCAGCCCTACTAGCGGAGGAGCCTACAATGAGCAGTTCTTC.

This clone was counted only a few times. This sequence joins TRBV30 and TRBJ2-7, with D perhaps TRBD2 (6 bases). Trimming shortened V by 4 bases and J by 2 bases, and 15 bases separated the two germline ends. The length of the CDR3 is 14 residues. Germline-derived CDR1 and CDR2 are GTSNPN and SVGIG (reference sequence). The CDR3 loop is CAWMRVAEPYEQYF. The DNA of the CDR3 is TGTGCCTGGATGAGGGTAGCGGAACCCTACGAGCAGTACTTC.